This T cell receptor (beta chain) is from a study of shared clonotypes between healthy human individuals. Clones were read by immunoSEQ multiplex PCR, and TCRdb kept only the in-frame ones, dropping some. The sample holds 1.5 million to 2.5 million clones, about 95% seen once. CD45RO-negative CD8 cells positively selected for CCR7 made up the naive population, which excluded terminally differentiated effector memory CD45RA+ cells. This sequence originates from a man between 18 and 35 years old in good health. Sequencing was done on a sample of naive CD8+ T cells sorted from blood.

This chain's CDR3 is CASSPSTRETQYF. The CDR3 bases are TGTGCCAGCAGCCCGAGCACCAGAGAGACCCAGTACTTC. This sequence joins TRBV7-9 and TRBJ2-5; no clear D gene. The V gene's germline CDR1 is SEHNR and CDR2 FQNEAQ (reference sequence). Between the trimmed V and J ends, which lost 5 bases and 4 bases, there was a span of 11 bases. This CDR3 has 13 amino acids. The full variable domain, its missing parts supplied by reference TRBV7-9 and TRBJ2-5, is DTGVSQNPRHKITKRGQNVTFRCDPISEHNRLYWYRQTLGQGPEFLTYFQNEAQLEKSRLLSDRFSAERPKGSFSTLEIQRTEQGDSAMYLCASSPSTRETQYFGPGTRLLVL.